This entry concerns a single T cell receptor (beta chain). Its specificity is unknown. Deep TCR-beta sequencing used DNA from uncultured naive and memory CD4+ T cells. Sequencing used immunoSEQ multiplex PCR; TCRdb keeps in-frame clones, though not all of them. The sample contains around 62,000 clones, about 95% of which appear only once. The data originate from a study of CD4 T cells in relation to SARS-CoV-2 and coronaviruses. Notes on the study in general: Monoreactive clones expanded significantly more to SARS-CoV-2 than crossreactive clones did. This crossreactivity analysis covered spike protein alone, no other viral proteins.

Before the COVID-19 pandemic, during about 2010-2019, CD4+ T cells were taken from unexposed donors. The ends were cut back, 0 bases at V and 2 bases at J, with 16 bases in the middle. CDR3 length: 18 amino acids. Germline V gene data show CDR1 as MGHRA and CDR2 as YSYEKL. The clonotype originates from a human donor in good health. The chain employs TRBV4-1 and TRBJ1-4; no reliable D call. The sample taken for sequencing was naive CD4+ T cells from PBMCs. The sample's subset: naive CD4+ T cells isolated by negative enrichment. The CDR3 loop reads CASSQDRRRRRTNEKLFF. DNA of the CDR3: TGCGCCAGCAGCCAAGATAGGCGACGGAGGAGGACTAATGAAAAACTGTTTTTT.